This T cell receptor (beta chain) was obtained from a study of T cell responses to AZD1222 COVID-19 vaccine. Whole-study findings and limits: AZD1222 recipients seropositive at baseline numbered only five to seven. An increase in Spike-specific TCR breadth and depth was observed after two AZD1222 doses. Most donors were white British and more were female, and clonal diversity was possibly underestimated.

This clone has more than one count but fewer than ten. Antigen unknown. TCRdb's table, derived via immunoSEQ multiplex PCR, lists solely in-frame clones and lacks some. There are about 39,000 clones in the sample; approximately 88% occur only once, and more than 20% lies in the top ten. The CDR3 contains 14 residues. CDR1 is ENHRY, CDR2 SYGVKD, per germline. Trimming at V came to 5 bases and at J to 4 bases, leaving 8 bases not matched to a gene. The V call is TRBV10-3, the J call TRBJ2-7, with 7 positions matching TRBD2. This clonotype originated in an adult who received the MenACWY meningococcal vaccine as a control. Sequencing was performed on peripheral blood, taken 28 days after the second dose of the MenACWY control vaccine. The CDR3 is CAISRAGDLYEQYF. CDR3 sequence (DNA): TGTGCCATCAGTAGGGCGGGGGACCTGTACGAGCAGTACTTC.